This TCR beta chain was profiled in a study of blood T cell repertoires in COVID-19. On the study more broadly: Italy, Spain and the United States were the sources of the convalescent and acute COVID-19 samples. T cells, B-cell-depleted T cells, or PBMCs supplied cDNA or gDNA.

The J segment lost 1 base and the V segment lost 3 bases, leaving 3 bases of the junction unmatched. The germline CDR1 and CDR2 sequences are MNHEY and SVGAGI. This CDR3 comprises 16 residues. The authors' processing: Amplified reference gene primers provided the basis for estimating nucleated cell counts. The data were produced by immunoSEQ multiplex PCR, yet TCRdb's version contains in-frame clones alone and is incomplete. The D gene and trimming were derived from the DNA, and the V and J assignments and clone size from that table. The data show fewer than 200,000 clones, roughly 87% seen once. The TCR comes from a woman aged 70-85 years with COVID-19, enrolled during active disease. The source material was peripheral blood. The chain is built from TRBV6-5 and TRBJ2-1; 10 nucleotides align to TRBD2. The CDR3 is CASSYGLAASYNEQFF. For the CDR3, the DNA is TGTGCCAGCAGTTATGGACTAGCGGCTTCCTACAATGAGCAGTTCTTC.